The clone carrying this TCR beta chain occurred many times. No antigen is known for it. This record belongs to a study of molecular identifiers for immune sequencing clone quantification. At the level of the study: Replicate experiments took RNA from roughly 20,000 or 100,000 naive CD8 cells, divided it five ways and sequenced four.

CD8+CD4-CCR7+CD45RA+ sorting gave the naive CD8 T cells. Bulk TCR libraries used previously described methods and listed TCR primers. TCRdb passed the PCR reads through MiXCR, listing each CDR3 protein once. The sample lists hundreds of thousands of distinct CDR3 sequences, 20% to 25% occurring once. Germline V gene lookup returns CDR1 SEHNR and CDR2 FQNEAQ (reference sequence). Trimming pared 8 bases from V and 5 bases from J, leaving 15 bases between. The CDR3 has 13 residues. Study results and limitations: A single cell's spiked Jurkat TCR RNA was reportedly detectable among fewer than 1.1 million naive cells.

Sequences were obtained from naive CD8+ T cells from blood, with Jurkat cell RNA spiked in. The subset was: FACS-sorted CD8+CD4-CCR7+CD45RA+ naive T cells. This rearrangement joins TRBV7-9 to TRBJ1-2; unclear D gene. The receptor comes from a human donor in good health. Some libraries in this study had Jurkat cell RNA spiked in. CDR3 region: CASSGGELYGYTF. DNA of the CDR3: TGTGCCAGCTCTGGCGGGGAATTATATGGCTACACCTTC.